Included here is one TCR beta chain sequence, with context. The target antigen is unknown. The table came from immunoSEQ multiplex PCR; TCRdb's copy has only in-frame clones and leaves some out. The repertoire includes fewer than 75,000 clones, roughly 71% of them detected once, and roughly two fifths sits in the top ten. V lost 0 bases to trimming and J lost 0 bases; unmatched junction nucleotides: 1. The CDR3 contains 16 residues. Germline V gene data show CDR1 as SGHTA and CDR2 as FQGTGA. The data are from a study of cytotoxic CD8 clonotypes in ibrutinib-treated CLL. Whole-study results and caveats: Clonality was higher at baseline than in age-matched healthy donors and tracked circulating CD8+ T-cell counts. Rare overall, public clonotypes shrank or held steady under therapy.

The chain employs TRBV7-3 and TRBJ2-2; 7 nucleotides align to TRBD2. The input for sequencing was PBMCs, taken after 12 months of ibrutinib treatment. The receptor was isolated from a human donor with chronic lymphocytic leukemia. The CDR3 coding sequence is TGTGCCAGCAGCTTAACAGCGGGGACGAACACCGGGGAGCTGTTTTTT. Protein: CASSLTAGTNTGELFF.